The T cell receptor beta chain under discussion was sequenced for a study of blood T cell repertoires in COVID-19 (TCRdb year 2020). Background for the entire study: Samples covering the acute and convalescent phases of COVID-19 were provided by collaborators in the United States, Italy and Spain. The prospective study material was composed of cDNA or gDNA derived from T cells, B-cell-depleted T cells, or PBMCs. The dataset comprised deeply sampled blood TCRbeta repertoires from subjects exposed to, actively infected with, or recovered from COVID-19. The repertoires were released in a freely available public database meant as a resource for research on the immune response to SARS-CoV-2. The samples were drawn from the first 160 participants of the ongoing ImmuneRACE study and from some 1,300 subjects provided by 6 global collaborators. Nearly every sample came with metadata listing a de-identified subject ID, COVID-19 status, age in years and sex. Where available, HLA class I and class II types were taken from metadata supplied by the sample provider and were not determined by assay-based typing. Results and caveats for the whole study, not just this receptor: The amount of clinical and demographic metadata varied by source and participant and was provided uncurated.

The CDR3, from cysteine to phenylalanine, totals 14 residues. The kept DNA is CDR3 alone, 42 bases in frame from the first base. As encoded in the germline V gene (reference sequence), CDR1 is LGHDT while CDR2 is YNNKEL. The V end loses 1 base and the J end loses 5 bases, and a stretch of 8 bases separates them. About this clone itself: Its antigen is not yet known. Per-base qualities were not stored, and no clone one base away is much larger.

In Seattle, one collaborating source enrolled patients while the infection was active and tracked those patients longitudinally over the course of disease. The collaborating institutions used their own protocols to collect whole blood in K2EDTA tubes. For TCRbeta analysis, collaborator samples were shipped as frozen whole blood, as isolated PBMCs, or as DNA extracted from either sample type. TCRbeta CDR3 regions were amplified from genomic DNA using the immunoSEQ Assay, a bias-controlled multiplex PCR. In the paper's pipeline: The number of nucleated cells in each sample was estimated by amplification of reference gene primers within the assay. To quantify the absolute abundance of each unique TCRbeta CDR3 rearrangement, sequence reads were collapsed and filtered. For each sample, productive Simpson clonality was calculated as the square root of Simpson's diversity index across productive rearrangements. The table was pulled from immuneACCESS by TCRdb, which kept in-frame rearrangements only. Such tables lose some clones; where checked, under half of the loss comes from unresolved V genes, and the rest has no known cause. V and J calls and clone size follow that table, whereas D and trimming were derived from the DNA. The sample table holds roughly 500,000 clones, of which 89% were seen once. The top ten clonotypes cover roughly 1% of the sample.

The sample consisted of peripheral blood. The receptor comes from a man in his late teens or twenties with COVID-19, enrolled during active disease. The receptor chain draws on TRBV3-1 (or the pseudogene TRBV3-2) and TRBJ2-2; the D gene is perhaps TRBD2, from 6 matching bases. The CDR3 region reads CASSQGGVTGELFF. The nucleotide sequence is TGTGCCAGCAGCCAAGGGGGGGTAACCGGGGAGCTGTTTTTT.